This TCR beta chain was captured in a study of blood T cell repertoires in COVID-19 (dated by TCRdb to 2020 to 2022). Study-level background: Samples from collaborators originated in the United States, Italy and Spain and spanned both the acute and convalescent phases of COVID-19. Where HLA class I and class II types were available, the types were taken from metadata supplied by the sample provider, not from assay-based typing. The repertoires were made available in a free public database intended to serve as a resource for research on the immune response to SARS-CoV-2. Subjects who had been exposed to COVID-19, were actively infected with it, or had recovered from it provided the deeply sampled blood TCRbeta repertoires that made up the dataset. The sample metadata nearly always contained a de-identified subject ID, COVID-19 status, age in years and sex. The material from the prospective study consisted of cDNA or gDNA derived from T cells, B-cell-depleted T cells, or PBMCs. Samples came from the ongoing ImmuneRACE study (first 160 participants) plus 1,254 subjects from 6 global collaborators.

Each collaborating institution followed its own protocols to collect whole blood in K2EDTA tubes. For TCRbeta analysis, collaborator samples were shipped as frozen whole blood, as isolated PBMCs, or as DNA extracted from either sample type. Points the paper makes about the study in general: How much clinical and demographic metadata was included differed by source and by participant, and the metadata was provided uncurated.

TCRbeta CDR3 regions were amplified from genomic DNA by means of the immunoSEQ Assay, a bias-controlled multiplex PCR. The original methods were these. Within the assay, amplification of reference gene primers was used to estimate how many nucleated cells each sample contained. To quantify the absolute abundance of each unique TCRbeta CDR3 rearrangement, sequence reads were collapsed and filtered. For each sample, productive Simpson clonality was calculated as the square root of Simpson's diversity index across productive rearrangements. In TCRdb, the immuneACCESS table is reduced to in-frame sequences with V and J assigned. These tables do not hold every clone; where another copy was compared, an unresolved V gene accounts for under half, and the others remain unexplained. That table gives V, J and clone size, and the DNA gave D and trimming. Recorded for this sample are over 85,000 clones; around 87% of them occurred a single time. The top ten hold around 1.1% of the sample.

Points on this clone: The antigen this receptor binds is unknown. No much larger clone is present one base from it, and per-base qualities are unavailable.

For this chain, trimming is 5 bases at the V end and 3 bases at the J end, and the number of junction bases without a gene match is 3. The CDR3 starts with the cysteine, ends with the phenylalanine, and has 15 residues. Only the CDR3 DNA stays, 45 bases, in frame from base 1. The germline V gene encodes CDR1 SNHLY and CDR2 FYNNEI. The chain is encoded by TRBV2 joined to TRBJ2-1; TRBD2 fits 11 bases in the junction. This receptor was taken from a human donor in a cohort sampled during active COVID-19. The source material was peripheral blood. The bases are TGTGCCAGCAGTCCAACTAGCGGGGGCTACAATGAGCAGTTCTTC. This codes for CASSPTSGGYNEQFF.